The present T cell receptor beta chain was sequenced within a study of CD8+CD57+ T cells in acquired aplastic anemia. Germline V CDR1 and CDR2: DFQATT, SNEGSKA (reference sequence). J lost 0 bases, V lost 3 bases, and 4 bases had no gene match. The CDR3 is 14 amino acids. It was genomic DNA that served as the template for profiling TCR beta VDJ and CDR3. TCRdb processed the reads anew with MiXCR; each CDR3 protein has one entry. The sample has about half a million distinct CDR3 sequences, over 25% seen once. An expansion of CD8+CD57+ cells by flow cytometry had been shown in patients chosen for sequencing.

The sequenced sample was sorted CD4+, CD8+, or CD8+CD57+ T cells (not recorded which) from PBMCs. The gene calls are TRBV20-1 and TRBJ2-7; TRBD2 aligns across 8 bases. The TCR sequence derives from a human donor with aplastic anemia. CDR3 DNA sequence: TGCAGTGCTAGCGGGGGGGTTACCTCCTACGAGCAGTACTTC. Translated, it gives CSASGGVTSYEQYF.